These 23 T cell receptor beta chains were all obtained from the same sample, sequenced in a study of Graves' ophthalmopathy and Graves' hyperthyroidism. RNA served as the template for amplifying TCR beta CDR3 regions. Investigators did first-round RT-PCR with HTBI primers, then second-round multiplex PCR. TCRdb redid the calling of the multiplex PCR reads with MiXCR, one entry per CDR3 protein. This table holds hundreds of thousands of distinct CDR3 sequences, roughly two fifths found once. Sample: peripheral blood. These receptors were obtained from an adult man with Graves' ophthalmopathy.

This clonotype appeared many times. The V gene is TRBV10-3, the J gene TRBJ1-5; weak D call: TRBD1 (5 bases). This CDR3 has 13 residues. V was cut by 5 bases and J by 5 bases, with 10 bases left in between. Germline CDR1 ENHRY, CDR2 SYGVKD. CDR3 sequence reads: CAISPDSDQPQHF. The CDR3 DNA sequence: TGTGCCATCAGTCCCGACAGTGATCAGCCCCAGCATTTT.

In this sample, this clonotype turned up many times. The J gene is TRBJ2-7, the V gene TRBV20-1; D gene uncertain. Germline CDR1 is DFQATT and CDR2 is SNEGSKA (reference sequence). There are 14 residues in the CDR3. Trimming removed 0 bases from V and 2 bases from J, with 11 bases in between. CDR3 loop: CSARDVSPTYEQYF. CDR3 DNA sequence: TGCAGTGCTAGAGATGTGAGCCCTACCTACGAGCAGTACTTC.

The chain employs TRBV7-8 and TRBJ1-2, with D unresolved. The CDR3 has 12 amino acids. V lost 11 bases and J lost 2, with 12 bases in between. Germline values: CDR1 SGHVS, CDR2 FQNEAQ. The CDR3 DNA sequence: TGTGCCGTCGACCTGGAGAACTATGGCTACACCTTC. Translation: CAVDLENYGYTF.

This clonotype was counted between two and nine times. The rearrangement links TRBV3-1 to TRBJ2-7; D gene uncertain. CDR1 is LGHDT, CDR2 YNNKEL, per germline (reference sequence). There are 13 residues in the CDR3. Trimming cost V 3 bases and J 5 bases, with 11 bases left between them. CDR3 sequence (DNA): TGTGCCAGCAGCCAGACAAGACTGAACGAGCAGTACTTC. Translated, it gives CASSQTRLNEQYF.

This clonotype appeared a single time. The rearrangement links TRBV2 to TRBJ2-7; 9 nucleotides match TRBD1. The germline V gene encodes CDR1 SNHLY and CDR2 FYNNEI. This CDR3 has 15 residues. V shed 7 bases, J shed 6 bases, and the junction held 13 bases outside the gene matches. The CDR3 loop is CASTWSVDRGSEQYF. CDR3 sequence (DNA): TGTGCCAGCACCTGGAGTGTCGACAGGGGGAGCGAGCAGTACTTC.

The chain is built from TRBV5-1 and TRBJ1-2, with D possibly TRBD1 on 6 matching bases. V lost 4 bases, J lost 8 bases, and 15 bases lay in between. This CDR3 has 13 amino acids. Germline CDR1 and CDR2: SGHRS and YFSETQ. CDR3 nucleotides: TGCGCCAGCAGCCCCGGCCGGGGGCTCGGCTACACCTTC. Translation: CASSPGRGLGYTF.

This clonotype was seen more than once but under ten times. This sequence joins TRBV6-2 or TRBV6-3 and TRBJ1-2, with D hard to call. The CDR3 is 15 amino acids. Germline CDR1 is MNHEY and CDR2 is SVGEGT. Trimming removed 3 bases at V and 4 bases at J, with 15 bases between. For the CDR3, the DNA is TGTGCCAGCAGTTATACAACAGCCATTTCCTATGGCTACACCTTC. Protein sequence: CASSYTTAISYGYTF.

The J gene is TRBJ2-5, the V gene TRBV5-6, with 9 positions matching TRBD1. Germline V lookup: CDR1 SGHDT, CDR2 YYEEEE. The V and J ends lost 4 bases and 4 bases, in that order; junction bases with no gene match: 11. There are 16 residues in the CDR3. CDR3 in amino acids: CASSPPGTGFGETQYF. In nucleotides, the CDR3 is TGTGCCAGCAGCCCTCCCGGGACAGGGTTTGGAGAGACCCAGTACTTC.

This clonotype was counted a few times. CDR3 amino acids: CSLGQGTYGYTF. The CDR3 DNA is TGCAGCTTGGGACAGGGGACCTATGGCTACACCTTC. This chain uses TRBV29-1 with TRBJ1-2, with 10 bases aligning to TRBD1. J lost 4 bases, V lost 8 bases, and 4 bases had no gene match. The CDR3 contains 12 residues. The germline CDR1 and CDR2 sequences are SQVTM and ANQGSEA.

In this sample, this clonotype turned up many times. The chain combines TRBV7-9 with TRBJ1-5, with unresolved D. The CDR3 is made up of 14 amino acids. Trimming left V 1 base short and J 4 bases short, with 8 bases between. The germline CDR1 and CDR2 sequences are SEHNR and FQNEAQ (reference sequence). The DNA for the CDR3 is TGTGCCAGCAGCTTAGAGGCCGGTAATCAGCCCCAGCATTTT. This encodes CASSLEAGNQPQHF.

The chain links TRBV10-3 to TRBJ2-5; 7 bases line up with TRBD1. CDR1 is ENHRY and CDR2 is SYGVKD in the germline V gene. The trim removed 5 bases at V and 10 bases at J, leaving 13 bases unmatched. This CDR3 contains 14 residues. The CDR3 is CAISYSDRFVGQYF. As DNA, the CDR3 is TGTGCCATCAGTTACTCGGACAGGTTTGTCGGCCAGTACTTC.

Many counts were recorded for this clonotype. The chain combines TRBV9 with TRBJ1-1; TRBD1 agrees at 7 bases. The CDR3 has 14 amino acids. V gave up 0 bases and J gave up 4 bases; unmatched junction bases: 3. From germline, CDR1 is SGDLS and CDR2 YYNGEE. The DNA of the CDR3 is TGTGCCAGCAGCGTAGTAGGGGGCAGCACTGAAGCTTTCTTT. It yields the protein CASSVVGGSTEAFF. Complete variable domain (other parts from reference TRBV9 and TRBJ1-1): DSGVTQTPKHLITATGQRVTLRCSPRSGDLSVYWYQQSLDQGLQFLIQYYNGEERAKGNILERFSAQQFPDLHSELNLSSLELGDSALYFCASSVVGGSTEAFFGQGTRLTVV.

The table lists this clonotype with a few counts. V gene TRBV2 combines with J gene TRBJ2-7, with D uncertain. Germline CDR1 is SNHLY and CDR2 is FYNNEI. V lost 3 bases and J 2 bases, leaving 17 bases between the germline ends. The CDR3 spans 16 residues. In DNA, the CDR3 is TGTGCCAGCAGTGAGGCCCCCGGGCGGAACCCCTACGAGCAGTACTTC. This sequence encodes CASSEAPGRNPYEQYF.

The table lists this clonotype with many counts. The junction departs from germline at one end; a sequencing error may be responsible. The V and J genes are TRBV10-3 and TRBJ1-6, with a tentative D call TRBD1 (5 bases). The V gene's germline CDR1 is ENHRY and CDR2 SYGVKD. The length of the CDR3 is 13 residues. The CDR3 sequence: CASSSTDNSPLHF. CDR3 sequence (DNA): TGTGCCAGCAGTTCGACAGATAATTCACCCCTCCACTTT.

This clonotype was seen a handful of times. The chain links TRBV13 to TRBJ1-5; the D is unclear. Germline values: CDR1 PRHDT, CDR2 FYEKMQ (reference sequence). The CDR3 sequence is 15 residues long. The V gene lost 5 bases and the J gene lost 6 bases, with 17 bases spanning the gap. The CDR3 reads CASSPTGLTGQPQHF. CDR3 bases: TGTGCCAGCAGCCCAACTGGGCTGACGGGTCAGCCCCAGCATTTT.

The chain carries TRBV11-2 and TRBJ1-2; 7 nucleotides align to TRBD1. The CDR3 covers 18 residues. Trimming at V came to 4 bases and at J to 5 bases, leaving 19 bases not matched to a gene. Germline CDR1 is SGHAT and CDR2 is FQNNGV. CDR3 region: CASSSPPRTGLLGYGYTF. The CDR3 DNA follows: TGTGCCAGCAGCTCACCACCTAGGACAGGCCTACTGGGGTATGGCTACACCTTC.

Many counts were recorded for this clonotype. The chain uses TRBV2 and TRBJ2-7; TRBD1 agrees at 10 bases. Germline loops: CDR1 SNHLY, CDR2 FYNNEI. There are 15 residues in the CDR3. Trimming removed 4 bases from V and 2 bases from J; junction bases left unmatched: 5. The CDR3 region has the DNA TGTGCCAGCAGTGGGGGACAGGGGATACCCTACGAGCAGTACTTC. It encodes CASSGGQGIPYEQYF.

The rearrangement links TRBV12-3 or TRBV12-4 to TRBJ1-1; 7 bases are a match to TRBD1. The CDR3 runs to 17 residues. V lost 4 bases to trimming and J lost 0 bases; unmatched junction nucleotides: 11. The CDR3 nucleotides read TGTGCCAGCAGTTCTGTGGGACAGCTAAAAATGAACACTGAAGCTTTCTTT. Its translation is CASSSVGQLKMNTEAFF.

V and J are TRBV7-2 and TRBJ2-2, with TRBD1 matching over 8 bases. CDR1 and CDR2 from the germline V gene are SGHTA and FQGNSA. The J segment lost 6 bases and the V segment lost 5 bases, leaving 2 bases of the junction unmatched. The CDR3 covers 13 residues. The CDR3 nucleotides are TGTGCCAGCAGCCGGGACAGGCCCGGGGAGCTGTTTTTT. Its protein is CASSRDRPGELFF. Full variable domain (remainder filled in from reference TRBV7-2 and TRBJ2-2): GAGVSQSPSNKVTEKGKDVELRCDPISGHTALYWYRQSLGQGLEFLIYFQGNSAPDKSGLPSDRFSAERTGGSVSTLTIQRTQQEDSAVYLCASSRDRPGELFFGEGSRLTVL.

The sample holds many counts of this clonotype. The chain is built from TRBV2 and TRBJ2-5; D not certain. The CDR3 has 10 amino acids. Germline V gene lookup returns CDR1 SNHLY and CDR2 FYNNEI. Trimming left V 7 bases short and J 5 bases short, with 5 bases between. The DNA for the CDR3 is TGTGCCAGCAAGGAGGAGACCCAGTACTTC. It yields the protein CASKEETQYF.

This clonotype was found many times. The chain links TRBV2 to TRBJ2-3; TRBD2 matches at 11 bases. CDR1 SNHLY and CDR2 FYNNEI come from the germline V gene. The CDR3 totals 14 residues. The V gene end was trimmed by 6 bases and the J gene end by 5 bases; junction bases not matched to a gene: 4. The CDR3 sequence is CASSLGLAGDTQYF. The CDR3 DNA follows: TGTGCCAGCAGCCTCGGACTAGCGGGAGATACGCAGTATTTT.

The gene calls are TRBV20-1 and TRBJ1-1; TRBD1 aligns across 9 bases. CDR1 is DFQATT, CDR2 SNEGSKA, per germline (reference sequence). The ends lost 5 bases at V and 4 bases at J; junction bases unmatched: 11. The CDR3 sequence is 15 residues long. The CDR3 bases are TGCAGTGCTTCTCCCTTACAGGGGGCGGTCACTGAAGCTTTCTTT. It yields the protein CSASPLQGAVTEAFF.

This clonotype appeared a few times. The CDR3, as DNA: TGTGCCATCAGGCCGGGCCAGGGAACTAATGAAAAACTGTTTTTT. Translated: CAIRPGQGTNEKLFF. This chain joins TRBV10-3 and TRBJ1-4, with D possibly being TRBD1 (5 bases). Trimming left V 6 bases short and J 1 base short, with 12 bases between. The CDR3 is 15 amino acids. Germline V lookup: CDR1 ENHRY, CDR2 SYGVKD.